These T cell receptor beta chains were read from a single sample in a study of CD8 T cells in Susac syndrome. TCRdb analysed the immunoSEQ multiplex PCR reads with MiXCR anew, one entry per CDR3 protein. The sample consists of more than 110,000 distinct CDR3 sequences, more than 85% of them appearing once. The sequencing sample was made of CD4+ T cells from PBMCs. These receptors were taken from a human donor with Susac syndrome. The CDR3 runs from the conserved cysteine through the conserved F or W. The D gene is left open where the match is weak. Clone size is stated in some rows and not others, as once, few, many or a class when expanded.

abundance: few
d_gene: NA
j_gene: TRBJ1-2
v_gene: TRBV7-9
CDR3nt: TGTGCCAGCAGCCCGACGGGGAGCTATGGCTACACCTTC
CDR3aa: CASSPTGSYGYTF

abundance: NA
d_gene: TRBD1
j_gene: TRBJ2-7
v_gene: TRBV5-1
CDR3nt: TGCGCCAGCAGCATTTCCACAGGGGATGGGTCCTACGAGCAGTACTTC
CDR3aa: CASSISTGDGSYEQYF

abundance: NA
d_gene: NA
j_gene: TRBJ2-7
v_gene: TRBV9
CDR3nt: TGTGCCAGCAGTCGAAGGACACAATCCTACGAGCAGTACTTC
CDR3aa: CASSRRTQSYEQYF

abundance: NA
d_gene: NA
j_gene: TRBJ2-3
v_gene: TRBV20-1
CDR3nt: TGCAGTGCTGAACCTGGCACAGATACGCAGTATTTT
CDR3aa: CSAEPGTDTQYF

abundance: NA
d_gene: TRBD2
j_gene: TRBJ2-1
v_gene: TRBV5-1
CDR3nt: TGCGCCAGCACTGAAGCGGGGAGGCAGTTCTTC
CDR3aa: CASTEAGRQFF

abundance: NA
d_gene: NA
j_gene: TRBJ2-7
v_gene: TRBV20-1
CDR3nt: TGCAGTGCTAGGGGGCAGTTCTCCTACGAGCAGTACTTC
CDR3aa: CSARGQFSYEQYF

abundance: NA
d_gene: NA
j_gene: TRBJ1-1
v_gene: TRBV20-1
CDR3nt: TGCAGTGCTAGAGAAAAAGTTGAAGCTTTCTTT
CDR3aa: CSAREKVEAFF

abundance: NA
d_gene: TRBD1
j_gene: TRBJ2-1
v_gene: TRBV7-2
CDR3nt: TGTGCCAGCAGCGACCCTGGGACAGCTAGGTACAATGAGCAGTTCTTC
CDR3aa: CASSDPGTARYNEQFF

abundance: NA
d_gene: NA
j_gene: TRBJ1-3
v_gene: TRBV30
CDR3nt: TGTGCCTGGAGTGGGGACTCTGGAAACACCATATATTTT
CDR3aa: CAWSGDSGNTIYF

abundance: NA
d_gene: NA
j_gene: TRBJ1-1
v_gene: TRBV4-1
CDR3nt: TGCGCCAGCAGCCCCCTGGGGGCTAACACTGAAGCTTTCTTT
CDR3aa: CASSPLGANTEAFF

abundance: NA
d_gene: TRBD1
j_gene: TRBJ1-2
v_gene: TRBV20-1
CDR3nt: TGCAGTGCTAGAGATCGAGGCAGGGGGCCCGGCTACACCTTC
CDR3aa: CSARDRGRGPGYTF

abundance: NA
d_gene: TRBD2
j_gene: TRBJ2-7
v_gene: TRBV29-1
CDR3nt: TGCAGCGTTGAAGAACTAGCGGGATCCCACGAGCAGTACTTC
CDR3aa: CSVEELAGSHEQYF

abundance: NA
d_gene: TRBD1
j_gene: TRBJ1-1
v_gene: TRBV20-1
CDR3nt: TGCAGTGGGGTCAACAGGGGAAGGACTGAAGCTTTCTTT
CDR3aa: CSGVNRGRTEAFF

abundance: NA
d_gene: NA
j_gene: TRBJ2-7
v_gene: TRBV24-1
CDR3nt: TGTGCCACCAGTGATTTGCATGACCGAGGGAGCTACGAGCAGTACTTC
CDR3aa: CATSDLHDRGSYEQYF

abundance: NA
d_gene: NA
j_gene: TRBJ1-1
v_gene: TRBV28
CDR3nt: TGTGCCAGCAGTTTAGAGACCCGGGGGACTGAAGCTTTCTTT
CDR3aa: CASSLETRGTEAFF

abundance: NA
d_gene: TRBD2
j_gene: TRBJ2-5
v_gene: TRBV20-1
CDR3nt: TGCAGTGCTGGGCTAGCGGGAGGGAGGGAGACCCAGTACTTC
CDR3aa: CSAGLAGGRETQYF

abundance: NA
d_gene: TRBD1
j_gene: TRBJ2-7
v_gene: TRBV7-9
CDR3nt: TGTGCCAGCAGACCACGTGGGACAGCCTACGAGCAGTACTTC
CDR3aa: CASRPRGTAYEQYF

abundance: NA
d_gene: TRBD1
j_gene: TRBJ1-4
v_gene: TRBV5-6
CDR3nt: TGTGCCAGCAGTATAGGACAGGATGAAAAACTGTTTTTT
CDR3aa: CASSIGQDEKLFF

abundance: once
d_gene: NA
j_gene: TRBJ2-5
v_gene: TRBV29-1
CDR3nt: TGCAGCGTTGGGCCTACGCTGACCCAGGCCCAGTACTTC
CDR3aa: CSVGPTLTQAQYF

abundance: NA
d_gene: TRBD1
j_gene: TRBJ2-7
v_gene: TRBV25-1
CDR3nt: TGTGCCACCACGGGACAGGAAAACTCCTACGAGCAGTACTTC
CDR3aa: CATTGQENSYEQYF

abundance: NA
d_gene: TRBD1
j_gene: TRBJ2-7
v_gene: TRBV28
CDR3nt: TGTGCCAGCGGGACAGGGTCACTCGAGCAGTACTTC
CDR3aa: CASGTGSLEQYF

abundance: once
d_gene: NA
j_gene: TRBJ1-1
v_gene: TRBV7-9
CDR3nt: TGTGCCAGCAGCCGAGAGTATGAAGCTTTCTTT
CDR3aa: CASSREYEAFF

abundance: NA
d_gene: NA
j_gene: TRBJ1-4
v_gene: TRBV20-1
CDR3nt: TGCAGTGCTAGAGATACAGGAAAAGGTGAAAAACTGTTTTTT
CDR3aa: CSARDTGKGEKLFF

abundance: NA
d_gene: TRBD2
j_gene: TRBJ2-3
v_gene: TRBV20-1
CDR3nt: TGCAGTGCTCCACTTTTGTTAGCGGGAGCCGTAGATACGCAGTATTTT
CDR3aa: CSAPLLLAGAVDTQYF

abundance: NA
d_gene: TRBD2
j_gene: TRBJ2-3
v_gene: TRBV30
CDR3nt: TGTGCCTGGAATGGACTAGCGGGATGGGATACGCAGTATTTT
CDR3aa: CAWNGLAGWDTQYF

abundance: once
d_gene: NA
j_gene: TRBJ1-4
v_gene: TRBV7-9
CDR3nt: TGTGCCAGCAGCTACGGAGGGGTAACTAATGAAAAACTGTTTTTT
CDR3aa: CASSYGGVTNEKLFF

abundance: few
d_gene: TRBD2
j_gene: TRBJ2-7
v_gene: TRBV19
CDR3nt: TGTGCCAGTAGTATCGGAGCGGGGAGCTCCTACGAGCAGTACTTC
CDR3aa: CASSIGAGSSYEQYF

abundance: NA
d_gene: NA
j_gene: TRBJ2-1
v_gene: TRBV5-4
CDR3nt: TGTGCCAGCAGCTTGGCCGGGATCCCCTACAATGAGCAGTTCTTC
CDR3aa: CASSLAGIPYNEQFF

abundance: NA
d_gene: TRBD1
j_gene: TRBJ2-5
v_gene: TRBV27
CDR3nt: TGTGCCAGCAGTTCCTTGACAGGGAGAGAGACCCAGTACTTC
CDR3aa: CASSSLTGRETQYF

abundance: NA
d_gene: TRBD1
j_gene: TRBJ1-2
v_gene: TRBV3-1
CDR3nt: TGTGCCAGCAGCCAAGATTTCGGACAGGGAAATGGCTACACCTTC
CDR3aa: CASSQDFGQGNGYTF

abundance: NA
d_gene: NA
j_gene: TRBJ2-7
v_gene: TRBV2
CDR3nt: TGTGCCAGCAGTGATGACCGACAGGAGCAGTACTTC
CDR3aa: CASSDDRQEQYF

abundance: NA
d_gene: NA
j_gene: TRBJ1-5
v_gene: TRBV30
CDR3nt: TGTGCCTGGAGTGTGGGGCAGTTTGATAGCAATCAGCCCCAGCATTTT
CDR3aa: CAWSVGQFDSNQPQHF

abundance: NA
d_gene: TRBD1
j_gene: TRBJ2-5
v_gene: TRBV20-1
CDR3nt: TGCAGTGCTAGAGCCCGTGGACAGGGGTACGAGACCCAGTACTTC
CDR3aa: CSARARGQGYETQYF

abundance: NA
d_gene: TRBD2
j_gene: TRBJ2-5
v_gene: TRBV7-2
CDR3nt: TGTGCCAGCAGCAAGACTAGCGGGCGGGGGGCCCAGTACTTC
CDR3aa: CASSKTSGRGAQYF

abundance: NA
d_gene: NA
j_gene: TRBJ2-1
v_gene: TRBV14
CDR3nt: TGTGCCAGCAGCCAAGATTTCGGGCCCTACAATGAGCAGTTCTTC
CDR3aa: CASSQDFGPYNEQFF

abundance: NA
d_gene: NA
j_gene: TRBJ2-3
v_gene: TRBV7-9
CDR3nt: TGTGCCAGCAGCTTTGGCGGCGGATCTCTTCGAGATACGCAGTATTTT
CDR3aa: CASSFGGGSLRDTQYF

abundance: NA
d_gene: NA
j_gene: TRBJ1-2
v_gene: TRBV5-6
CDR3nt: TGTGCCAGCAGCTTGGGGGGGAAAGGTGGCTACACCTTC
CDR3aa: CASSLGGKGGYTF

abundance: NA
d_gene: NA
j_gene: TRBJ2-7
v_gene: TRBV2
CDR3nt: TGTGCCAGCACCACAGACAACGAGCAGTACTTC
CDR3aa: CASTTDNEQYF

abundance: NA
d_gene: NA
j_gene: TRBJ2-3
v_gene: TRBV7-9
CDR3nt: TGTGCCAGCAGCTTGCGGACCTCACACGGGGATACGCAGTATTTT
CDR3aa: CASSLRTSHGDTQYF

abundance: NA
d_gene: NA
j_gene: TRBJ2-4
v_gene: TRBV30
CDR3nt: TGTGCCTGGACCGAGGAAGCCAAAAACATTCAGTACTTC
CDR3aa: CAWTEEAKNIQYF

abundance: NA
d_gene: NA
j_gene: TRBJ1-6
v_gene: TRBV12-3/TRBV12-4
CDR3nt: TGTGCCAGCAGTTTAGCGGCCAATGATAATTCACCCCTCCACTTT
CDR3aa: CASSLAANDNSPLHF

abundance: NA
d_gene: TRBD1
j_gene: TRBJ1-4
v_gene: TRBV28
CDR3nt: TGTGCCAGCAGTTTCCGGCAGGGGGCCAAAAAACTGTTTTTT
CDR3aa: CASSFRQGAKKLFF

abundance: NA
d_gene: NA
j_gene: TRBJ2-5
v_gene: TRBV20-1
CDR3nt: TGCAGTGCTCCCCCGATCGGGGTTCAAGAGACCCAGTACTTC
CDR3aa: CSAPPIGVQETQYF

abundance: NA
d_gene: NA
j_gene: TRBJ2-3
v_gene: TRBV30
CDR3nt: TGTGCCTGGAGTCCCCGGGGTAGCTTGAGGACAGATACGCAGTATTTT
CDR3aa: CAWSPRGSLRTDTQYF

abundance: NA
d_gene: TRBD2
j_gene: TRBJ2-7
v_gene: TRBV10-3
CDR3nt: TGTGCCACGGGACTAGCGGGGGGGTCTGGTAAGCAGTACTTC
CDR3aa: CATGLAGGSGKQYF

abundance: NA
d_gene: TRBD1
j_gene: TRBJ2-7
v_gene: TRBV9
CDR3nt: TGTGCCAGCAGCGTAGTCCCGACAGGGGGCTCCGAGCAGTACTTC
CDR3aa: CASSVVPTGGSEQYF